The source of this T cell receptor beta chain is a study of T cell responses to AZD1222 COVID-19 vaccine. CDR3 size: 17 residues. V was shortened by 4 bases and J by 4 bases, with 17 bases between the two germline ends. Germline assignment: CDR1 MGHRA and CDR2 YSYEKL. Measured with immunoSEQ multiplex PCR; TCRdb has only the in-frame clones, and not every one. The table lists about 100,000 clones, about nine tenths of them singletons. Whole-study findings and limits: Receipt of two AZD1222 doses was followed by a rise in Spike-specific TCR breadth and depth. White British donors predominated, females outnumbered males, and clonal diversity was possibly underestimated.

On this clone itself: Its antigen is not identified.

The chain carries TRBV4-1 and TRBJ1-6; no definite D call. This TCR came from an adult in good health. The sequences come from peripheral blood, collected on day 0 of AZD1222 vaccination. CDR3: CASSPDAGQNYNSPLHF. Here the CDR3 DNA reads TGCGCCAGCAGCCCAGATGCCGGGCAGAATTATAATTCACCCCTCCACTTT.